The 21 T cell receptor beta chains below all came from one sample that was sequenced in a study of shared clonotypes between healthy human individuals. The assay was immunoSEQ multiplex PCR, and TCRdb's table has in-frame clones only and misses some. The sample yields 2 million to 2.5 million clones, around 90% seen once. The sequencing sample was made of naive CD4+ T cells from PBMCs. Subset noted: CD45RA+ positively selected. These receptors originate from a man younger than 35 in good health. Some clones in this sample may be carry-over from other donors' samples.

The chain uses TRBV11-2 and TRBJ2-7, with TRBD1 identical over 8 bases. Germline V gene data show CDR1 as SGHAT and CDR2 as FQNNGV. The CDR3 has 15 residues. V gave up 2 bases and J gave up 1 base; unmatched junction bases: 4. The CDR3 sequence: CASSLLTGGSYEQYF. DNA of the CDR3: TGTGCCAGCAGCTTACTCACAGGGGGGTCCTACGAGCAGTACTTC.

The genes are TRBV30 and TRBJ2-3; D tentatively fits TRBD1 or TRBD2 (6 bases each). This CDR3 comprises 15 residues. Trimming took 5 bases from V and 0 from J, leaving 15 bases between them. Germline V CDR1 and CDR2: GTSNPN, SVGIG (reference sequence). CDR3 nucleotide sequence: TGTGCCTGGGGAGGGAACAGGGATAGCACAGATACGCAGTATTTT. It encodes CAWGGNRDSTDTQYF.

The chain joins TRBV29-1 to TRBJ2-1, with 7 bases identical to TRBD1. The CDR3 loop spans 16 amino acids. V was clipped by 2 bases and J by 15 bases; unmatched bases: 22. CDR1 is SQVTM and CDR2 is ANQGSEA in the germline V gene. CDR3 sequence reads: CSVEKGFRGGQEVWFF. CDR3 DNA: TGCAGCGTTGAAAAGGGATTCCGTGGAGGACAGGAGGTATGGTTCTTC.

The V and J genes are TRBV5-8 and TRBJ1-1; weak D call: TRBD1 (5 bases). CDR3 size: 13 residues. CDR1 is SGHTS and CDR2 is YDEGEE in the germline V gene. Trimming removed 4 bases at V and 8 bases at J, with 15 bases between. CDR3 loop: CASSNRGKGEAFF. CDR3 nucleotides: TGTGCCAGCAGCAACCGGGGTAAGGGGGAAGCTTTCTTT.

About this clone: This same CDR3 is encoded by further DNA sequences in the sample. The genes are TRBV7-2 and TRBJ2-7; 8 nucleotides line up with TRBD1. From germline, CDR1 is SGHTA and CDR2 FQGNSA. J lost 4 bases, V lost 1 base, and 6 bases had no gene match. This CDR3 has 15 amino acids. The CDR3 region is CASSLEGQGAYEQYF. In DNA, the CDR3 is TGTGCCAGCAGCTTAGAAGGGCAGGGGGCTTACGAGCAGTACTTC.

DNA of the CDR3: TGTGCCAGTAGTGGAGGACAGGGTCAAGCTTTCTTT. It specifies CASSGGQGQAFF. This sequence joins TRBV19 and TRBJ1-1, with 8 nucleotides matching TRBD1. The CDR3 runs 12 residues. Germline V lookup: CDR1 LNHDA, CDR2 SQIVND (reference sequence). Trimming cost V 5 bases and J 9 bases; bases outside gene matches: 5.

The chain has TRBV18 and TRBJ2-1; a weak D match, TRBD2 (6 bases). In germline, CDR1 is KGHSH, CDR2 LQKENI. V dropped 2 bases and J dropped 3 bases, with 11 bases sitting between them. The CDR3 has 15 residues. The chain's CDR3 is CASSPSTRDYNEQFF. The CDR3 DNA sequence: TGTGCCAGCTCACCATCGACTAGAGACTACAATGAGCAGTTCTTC.

V usage is TRBV9 and J usage is TRBJ1-2; D possibly corresponds to TRBD1 (6 bases). The ends were cut back, 1 base at V and 2 bases at J, with 15 bases in the middle. Germline-derived CDR1 and CDR2 are SGDLS and YYNGEE. The CDR3 is 16 amino acids. CDR3: CASSVLAQGMNYGYTF. The CDR3 DNA sequence: TGTGCCAGCAGCGTATTGGCGCAGGGGATGAACTATGGCTACACCTTC.

The chain combines TRBV9 with TRBJ2-3; 12 nucleotides line up with TRBD2. CDR1 and CDR2 (germline): SGDLS, YYNGEE. Trimming at V came to 4 bases and at J to 5 bases, leaving 8 bases not matched to a gene. This CDR3 region has 16 residues. The chain's CDR3 is CASSSPTSGSEDTQYF. Written as DNA, the CDR3 is TGTGCCAGCAGCTCCCCGACTAGCGGGAGTGAAGATACGCAGTATTTT. Based on the CDR3 plus reference TRBV9 and TRBJ2-3, the full variable domain is DSGVTQTPKHLITATGQRVTLRCSPRSGDLSVYWYQQSLDQGLQFLIQYYNGEERAKGNILERFSAQQFPDLHSELNLSSLELGDSALYFCASSSPTSGSEDTQYFGPGTRLTVL.

This clone was observed once. The chain carries TRBV7-2 and TRBJ1-5; possibly TRBD1 for D (6 bases). V was pared by 3 bases and J by 5 bases, with 11 bases between. Looked up from germline, CDR1 is SGHTA and CDR2 is FQGNSA. The CDR3 extends over 14 amino acids. The CDR3 protein is CASSFRGLDQPQHF. The CDR3 DNA reads TGTGCCAGCAGCTTCAGGGGTTTGGATCAGCCCCAGCATTTT.

This sequence joins TRBV4-1 and TRBJ2-7, with D perhaps matching TRBD2 (5 bases). The CDR3 has 14 amino acids. Trimming shortened V by 4 bases and J by 1 base, and 11 bases separated the two germline ends. Germline V gene data show CDR1 as MGHRA and CDR2 as YSYEKL. The CDR3 here is CASSRLALSYEQYF. For the CDR3, the DNA is TGCGCCAGCAGCCGGCTAGCACTATCCTACGAGCAGTACTTC.

CDR3: CASSKQGLEGGELFF. The CDR3 DNA is TGCGCCAGCAGCAAACAGGGTTTAGAAGGCGGGGAGCTGTTTTTT. The chain joins TRBV5-1 to TRBJ2-2, with D perhaps matching TRBD1 (6 bases). Looked up from germline, CDR1 is SGHRS and CDR2 is YFSETQ. CDR3 length: 15 amino acids. The V end lost 4 bases, the J end lost 7 bases, and 17 bases lay between the germline ends.

The V and J genes are TRBV10-2 and TRBJ2-1, with 7 bases aligning to TRBD2. From germline, CDR1 is WSHSY and CDR2 SAAADI. Germline trimming cut 8 bases from V and 0 bases from J; bases unmatched to any gene: 10. This CDR3 is built from 16 residues. CDR3 region: CASSGRGMSSYNEQFF. The CDR3 coding sequence is TGCGCCAGCTCTGGGAGGGGTATGAGCTCCTACAATGAGCAGTTCTTC.

The chain is built from TRBV7-3 and TRBJ1-1; no reliable D call. The ends were cut back, 5 bases at V and 0 bases at J, with 7 bases in the middle. The length of the CDR3 is 13 residues. Germline V gene lookup returns CDR1 SGHTA and CDR2 FQGTGA. The CDR3 loop reads CASSEKLNTEAFF. CDR3 coding DNA: TGTGCCAGCAGCGAAAAATTGAACACTGAAGCTTTCTTT.

The chain employs TRBV30 and TRBJ1-3, with 7 nucleotides matching TRBD1. The CDR3 is 12 residues long. Looked up from germline, CDR1 is GTSNPN and CDR2 is SVGIG (reference sequence). The V segment lost 6 bases and the J segment 2 bases; nucleotides outside the gene matches: 1. The CDR3 protein is CACGTAGNTIYF. The CDR3 DNA is TGTGCCTGCGGGACAGCTGGAAACACCATATATTTT.

The chain links TRBV14 to TRBJ2-7; 9 bases fit TRBD1. Germline CDR1 and CDR2: SGHDN and FVKESK. The CDR3 length is 18 residues. J was trimmed by 0 bases and V by 4 bases; bases with no gene match: 13. The CDR3 coding sequence is TGTGCCAGCAGCCTTAGATGGGGACAGGGAATACTCTCCTACGAGCAGTACTTC. Its translation: CASSLRWGQGILSYEQYF.

J is TRBJ2-3 and V is TRBV9; TRBD2 agrees at 8 bases. V shed 4 bases and J 1 base; nucleotides not matched to a gene: 8. Germline V gene data show CDR1 as SGDLS and CDR2 as YYNGEE. The CDR3 totals 16 residues. DNA for the CDR3: TGTGCCAGCAGCCCCCTGGCGGGAGGAGGCACAGATACGCAGTATTTT. This gives the protein CASSPLAGGGTDTQYF.

The rearrangement joins TRBV4-2 to TRBJ2-7; D may be TRBD2 (6 bases). V was shortened by 4 bases and J by 2 bases, with 15 bases between the two germline ends. This CDR3 spans 15 amino acids. Germline loops: CDR1 LGHNA, CDR2 YNFKEQ. CDR3 sequence (DNA): TGTGCCAGCAGCCGCACGCCTAGCGTAACCTACGAGCAGTACTTC. Translation gives CASSRTPSVTYEQYF.

The chain joins TRBV7-9 to TRBJ2-1; the match to TRBD2 covers 8 bases. V shed 7 bases and J 2 bases; nucleotides not matched to a gene: 4. The CDR3 consists of 14 residues. Germline-derived CDR1 and CDR2 are SEHNR and FQNEAQ (reference sequence). The CDR3 DNA is TGTGCCAGCACCGAGCGGGAGCCCTACAATGAGCAGTTCTTC. As protein: CASTEREPYNEQFF.

The CDR3 protein is CASNLDANTEAFF. As DNA, the CDR3 is TGTGCCAGCAACTTGGACGCGAACACTGAAGCTTTCTTT. The chain links TRBV6-5 to TRBJ1-1; no clear D. Looked up from germline, CDR1 is MNHEY and CDR2 is SVGAGI. The length of the CDR3 is 13 residues. Trimming pared 7 bases from V and 1 base from J, leaving 10 bases between.

The J gene is TRBJ1-2, the V gene TRBV30; D perhaps matches TRBD1 (5 bases). CDR1 is GTSNPN, CDR2 SVGIG, per germline (reference sequence). CDR3 length: 13 residues. The V and J ends lost 5 bases and 0 bases respectively, with 10 bases between them. CDR3 amino acids: CAWAIQANYGYTF. As DNA, the CDR3 is TGTGCCTGGGCGATACAGGCTAACTATGGCTACACCTTC.